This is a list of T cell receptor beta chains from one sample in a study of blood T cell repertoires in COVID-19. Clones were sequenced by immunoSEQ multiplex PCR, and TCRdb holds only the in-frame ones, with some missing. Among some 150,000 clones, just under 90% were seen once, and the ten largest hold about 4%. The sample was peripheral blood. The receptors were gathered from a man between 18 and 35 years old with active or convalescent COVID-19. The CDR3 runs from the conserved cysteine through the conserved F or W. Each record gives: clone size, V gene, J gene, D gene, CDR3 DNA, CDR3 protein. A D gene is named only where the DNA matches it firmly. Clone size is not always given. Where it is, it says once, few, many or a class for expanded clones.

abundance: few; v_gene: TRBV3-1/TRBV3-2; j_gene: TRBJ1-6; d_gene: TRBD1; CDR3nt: TGTGCCAGCAGCCAAGATAACAGGGGGAGGACACCCCTCCACTTT; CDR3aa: CASSQDNRGRTPLHF
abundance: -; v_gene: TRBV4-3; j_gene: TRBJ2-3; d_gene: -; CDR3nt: TGCGCCAGCAGCCAAGGCGGTGGGTTAGCGATGGATACGCAGTATTTT; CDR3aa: CASSQGGGLAMDTQYF
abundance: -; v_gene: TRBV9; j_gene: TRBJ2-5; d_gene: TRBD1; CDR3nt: TGTGCCAGCAGCGCAATAGGACAGGTTGGAGTGGGGACCCAGTACTTC; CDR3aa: CASSAIGQVGVGTQYF
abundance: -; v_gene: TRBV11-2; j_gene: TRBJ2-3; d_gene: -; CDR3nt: TGTGCCAGCAGCTTAGATCGAGAGGGTCTCCACACAGATACGCAGTATTTT; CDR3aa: CASSLDREGLHTDTQYF
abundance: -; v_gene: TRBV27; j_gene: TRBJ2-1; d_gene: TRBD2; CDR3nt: TGTGCCAGCAGTTCCCGGACTAGCTCGGATGAGCAGTTCTTC; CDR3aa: CASSSRTSSDEQFF
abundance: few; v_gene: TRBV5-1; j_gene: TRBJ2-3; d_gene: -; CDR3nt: TGCGCCAGCAGCTTGGAGCAGGCGAGCTTCGATACGCAGTATTTT; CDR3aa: CASSLEQASFDTQYF
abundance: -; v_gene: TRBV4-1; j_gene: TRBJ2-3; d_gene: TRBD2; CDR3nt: TGCGCCAGCAGCGAACATATACTAGCGGGAGTGGAAAAAGGCACAGATACGCAGTATTTT; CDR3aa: CASSEHILAGVEKGTDTQYF
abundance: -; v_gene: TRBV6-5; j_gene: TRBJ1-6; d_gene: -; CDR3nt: TGTGCCAGCAGGGGGGGGATGTGGGGCAATTCACCCCTCCACTTT; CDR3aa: CASRGGMWGNSPLHF
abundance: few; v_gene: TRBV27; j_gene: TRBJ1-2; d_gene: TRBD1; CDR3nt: TGTGCCAGCAGGGGACAGGGGCCCGTATCCTACACCTTC; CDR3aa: CASRGQGPVSYTF
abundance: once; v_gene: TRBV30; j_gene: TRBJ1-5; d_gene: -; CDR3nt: TGTGCCTGGACGGACAGATATAGCAATCAGCCCCAGCATTTT; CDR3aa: CAWTDRYSNQPQHF
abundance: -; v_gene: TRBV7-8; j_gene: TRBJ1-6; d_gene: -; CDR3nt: TGTGCCAGCAGTTTCGGACAGAGCTCCTATAATTCACCCCTCCACTTT; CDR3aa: CASSFGQSSYNSPLHF
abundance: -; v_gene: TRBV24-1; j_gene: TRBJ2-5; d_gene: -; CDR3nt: TGTGCCACCAGTGATTTTAAGACCCAGTACTTC; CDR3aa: CATSDFKTQYF
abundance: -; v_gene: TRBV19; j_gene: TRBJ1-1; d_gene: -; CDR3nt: TGTGCCAGTACTTACGGGGTCCGCACGGCCGCTGAAGCTTTCTTT; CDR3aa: CASTYGVRTAAEAFF
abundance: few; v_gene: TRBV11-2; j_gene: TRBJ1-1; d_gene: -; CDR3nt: TGTGCCAGCAGCTTCGGGACTGGGAGAAACACTGAAGCTTTCTTT; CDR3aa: CASSFGTGRNTEAFF